The following is a TCR beta chain sequence with its context. Preparation of the TCRbeta library involved a method that used unique molecular identifiers. MiXCR, run by TCRdb on the PCR reads, gives a single entry per CDR3 protein. Seen here are about 610,000 distinct CDR3 sequences, about 11% observed once, and the top ten hold about 4.2%. The CDR3 length is 14 residues. J gave up 6 bases and V 6 bases, and 7 bases lay outside the gene matches. The data originate from a study of T-cell reconstitution after alpha-beta-depleted transplantation in children. This receptor was taken from a human donor who donated a stem cell graft to a child with acute myeloid leukemia. V and J are TRBV12-3 or TRBV12-4 and TRBJ1-5; 8 bases agree with TRBD1. The sample in question was PBMCs from the stem cell graft donor, obtained from the stem cell graft. The CDR3 region has the DNA TGTGCCAGCAGCCCCGACAGGGGTTTTCAGCCCCAGCATTTT. The encoded protein is CASSPDRGFQPQHF.